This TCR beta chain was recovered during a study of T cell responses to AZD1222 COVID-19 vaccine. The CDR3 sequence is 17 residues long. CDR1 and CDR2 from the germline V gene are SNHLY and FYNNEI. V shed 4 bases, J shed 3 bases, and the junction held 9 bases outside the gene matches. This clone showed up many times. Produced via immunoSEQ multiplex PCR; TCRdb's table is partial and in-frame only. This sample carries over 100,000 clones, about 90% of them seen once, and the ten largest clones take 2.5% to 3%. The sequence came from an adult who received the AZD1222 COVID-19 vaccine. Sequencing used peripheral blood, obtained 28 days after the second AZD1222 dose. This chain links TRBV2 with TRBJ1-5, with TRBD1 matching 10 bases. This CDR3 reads CASSGSGQGFVNQPQHF. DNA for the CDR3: TGTGCCAGCAGTGGTTCGGGACAGGGGTTCGTCAATCAGCCCCAGCATTTT.